These 5 T cell receptor beta chains share one sample of origin, sequenced in a study of blood T cells in healthy people across ages. Combining a sample-barcoded 5' primer with a J-beta primer mix, a second PCR ran for 7 to 11 cycles. MiXCR was run by TCRdb on the 5' RACE reads, yielding one entry per CDR3 protein. Among 750,000 or so distinct CDR3 sequences listed, just under 25% were seen once. A further study also used this sample, focusing on T cells of mothers and their children.

The sample comprised blood. The receptors stem from a boy between 5 and 17 years old in good health.

The chain uses TRBV4-3 and TRBJ2-3; 7 nucleotides align to TRBD1. CDR3 length equals 16 residues. In germline, CDR1 is LGHNA, CDR2 YSLEER. Trimming removed 0 bases from V and 1 base from J; junction bases left unmatched: 4. CDR3 nucleotides: TGCGCCAGCAGCCAAGATACCGGACAGGGCACAGATACGCAGTATTTT. Translated, it gives CASSQDTGQGTDTQYF.

The chain links TRBV4-2 to TRBJ2-3; no reliable D call. The germline gives CDR1 LGHNA, CDR2 YNFKEQ. Trimming took 8 bases from V and 2 from J, leaving 8 bases between them. The CDR3 runs 12 residues. Written as DNA, the CDR3 is TGTGCCAGCGGGCTCCCCACAGATACGCAGTATTTT. Its translation is CASGLPTDTQYF.

The chain is built from TRBV24-1 and TRBJ1-2; D unclear. V was pared by 2 bases and J by 5 bases, with 5 bases between. Germline V CDR1 and CDR2: KGHDR, SFDVKD. This CDR3 is 12 amino acids long. The CDR3 DNA reads TGTGCCACCAGTGATTCCATATATGGCTACACCTTC. Protein sequence: CATSDSIYGYTF.

This clonotype was seen only a few times. The genes are TRBV5-6 and TRBJ2-2; TRBD2 might be the D (6 bases). The germline gives CDR1 SGHDT, CDR2 YYEEEE. V gave up 4 bases and J gave up 6 bases, with 16 bases separating them. The CDR3 consists of 15 residues. CDR3 coding DNA: TGTGCCAGCAGCCCACTGGGGGAGGCACCCGGGGAGCTGTTTTTT. It is translated as CASSPLGEAPGELFF.

This clonotype was observed a handful of times. This chain uses TRBV12-3 or TRBV12-4 with TRBJ1-5; tentatively, D is TRBD1 (5 bases). CDR3 length: 15 amino acids. Trimming shortened V by 3 bases and J by 1 base, and 10 bases separated the two germline ends. CDR3 loop: CASSFTRVSNQPQHF. The CDR3 coding sequence is TGTGCCAGCAGTTTCACCAGGGTAAGCAATCAGCCCCAGCATTTT.